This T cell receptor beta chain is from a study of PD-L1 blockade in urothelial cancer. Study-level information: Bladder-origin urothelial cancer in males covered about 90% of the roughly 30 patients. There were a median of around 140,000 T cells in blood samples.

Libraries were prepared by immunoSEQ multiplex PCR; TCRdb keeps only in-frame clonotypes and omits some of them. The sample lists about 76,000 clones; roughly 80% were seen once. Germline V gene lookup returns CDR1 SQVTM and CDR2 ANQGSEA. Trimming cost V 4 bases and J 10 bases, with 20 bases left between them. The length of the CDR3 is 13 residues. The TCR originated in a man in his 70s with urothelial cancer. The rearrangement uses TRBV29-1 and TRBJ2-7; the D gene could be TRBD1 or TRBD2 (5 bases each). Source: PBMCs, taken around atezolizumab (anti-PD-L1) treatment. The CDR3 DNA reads TGCAGCGTTGGAGAGGGGCAGGGCGGAGAACAGTACTTC. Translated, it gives CSVGEGQGGEQYF.